The present TCR beta chain was sequenced within a study of blood T cell repertoires in COVID-19. At the level of the study: Acute-phase and convalescent COVID-19 samples originated in the United States, Italy and Spain.

Participant ages covered roughly 18 to 89 years across approximately 25 US areas. Shortly before study entry, within 2 weeks, exposed participants had met a COVID-19 case. The method was immunoSEQ multiplex PCR; TCRdb's version includes in-frame clones alone and lacks a portion of them. The sample contains fewer than 150,000 clones, roughly four fifths of which appear only once. Trimming took 6 bases from V and 4 from J, leaving 15 bases between them. Germline values: CDR1 MDHEN, CDR2 SYDVKM. This CDR3 spans 15 amino acids. This clonotype was obtained from a woman aged 18-35 years who had been exposed to COVID-19. Sequenced material: PBMCs or T cells enriched from blood (not recorded which). The rearrangement uses TRBV28 and TRBJ1-4; the D gene is possibly TRBD1 (6 bases). The CDR3 region is CASSSDRIFNEKLFF. The CDR3 region has the DNA TGTGCCAGCAGCTCCGACAGGATATTTAATGAAAAACTGTTTTTT.